A single T cell receptor beta chain is shown here with its context. Its antigen is still unknown. V gave up 11 bases and J gave up 0 bases, with 21 bases separating them. This CDR3 is built from 16 residues. Germline values: CDR1 SNHLY, CDR2 FYNNEI. Sequencing used immunoSEQ multiplex PCR; TCRdb keeps in-frame clones, though not all of them. This table has 70,000 to 95,000 clones, around 85% appearing once. This sample stems from a study of a mutant IDH1 vaccine in newly diagnosed glioma. Study information: The therapy given earlier, which was standard therapy, consisted of radiotherapy, temozolomide, or both, and most of the patients received both. Study conclusions and caveats: Seemingly, top peripheral T cell clonotype changes bore no relation to pseudoprogression.

Time point specified: week 23, last vaccination. The study gave 300 ug of mutant IDH1 20-mer peptide per vaccine dose, with topical imiquimod. Tumors from donors were new WHO grade 3 or 4 IDH1-mutant astrocytomas with ATRX loss. This receptor was taken from a woman between 45 and 60 years old with glioma. Sequenced material: PBMCs, taken from a glioma patient whose treatment included an IDH1 peptide vaccine. The V call is TRBV2, the J call TRBJ2-3; D is unclear. CDR3 loop: CACVQESLSSTDTQYF. The DNA of the CDR3 is TGTGCCTGCGTCCAGGAGTCCCTATCTAGCACAGATACGCAGTATTTT.